This T cell receptor (beta chain) stems from a study of shared clonotypes between healthy human individuals. Produced via immunoSEQ multiplex PCR; TCRdb's table is partial and in-frame only. The table records approximately 2,300,000 clones, around 93% of them present only once. This clone has only one observation. The CDR3 totals 14 residues. CDR1 SGHTA and CDR2 FQGTGA come from the germline V gene. The V and J ends lost 5 bases and 1 base respectively, with 11 bases between them. This receptor was obtained from a man aged 18 to 30 in good health. Some clones in this sample may be carry-over from other donors' samples. Sequencing input: naive CD4+ T cells from PBMCs. Subset indicated: CD45RA+ positively selected. The chain employs TRBV7-3 and TRBJ2-5, with D uncertain. This CDR3 reads CASSPKQLQETQYF. CDR3 nucleotide sequence: TGTGCCAGCAGCCCAAAACAACTCCAAGAGACCCAGTACTTC. The full variable domain, rest sourced from reference TRBV7-3 and TRBJ2-5, is GAGVSQTPSNKVTEKGKYVELRCDPISGHTALYWYRQSLGQGPEFLIYFQGTGAADDSGLPNDRFFAVRPEGSVSTLKIQRTERGDSAVYLCASSPKQLQETQYFGPGTRLLVL.